These T cell receptor beta chains were read from a single sample in a study of T cell responses to AZD1222 COVID-19 vaccine. Generated by immunoSEQ multiplex PCR, the TCRdb table keeps only in-frame clones and is missing some. The sample gives over 95,000 clones, 88% of which show up once; less than 3.5% is in the top ten. This sample comprised peripheral blood, obtained on day 0 of AZD1222 vaccination. The receptors were sampled from an adult in good health. Each CDR3 is given with its conserved first and last residue. D genes are given only for firm matches. Rows may omit the clone size; those that give it use once, few, many or a size class.

j_gene: TRBJ2-5
v_gene: TRBV5-1
d_gene: -
abundance: -
CDR3aa: CASSSFAGAQETQYF
CDR3nt: TGCGCCAGCAGCTCCTTCGCCGGAGCTCAAGAGACCCAGTACTTC

j_gene: TRBJ2-3
v_gene: TRBV27
d_gene: -
abundance: -
CDR3aa: CASRKGPLTDTQYF
CDR3nt: TGTGCCAGCAGAAAGGGCCCCCTCACAGATACGCAGTATTTT

j_gene: TRBJ1-1
v_gene: TRBV11-2
d_gene: -
abundance: -
CDR3aa: CASTPLTRGPNTEAFF
CDR3nt: TGTGCCAGCACCCCACTCACCAGGGGTCCGAACACTGAAGCTTTCTTT

j_gene: TRBJ1-5
v_gene: TRBV30
d_gene: -
abundance: -
CDR3aa: CAWSDRTSNQPQHF
CDR3nt: TGTGCCTGGAGTGACAGGACTAGCAATCAGCCCCAGCATTTT

j_gene: TRBJ2-3
v_gene: TRBV28
d_gene: -
abundance: -
CDR3aa: CASCRESTDTQYF
CDR3nt: TGTGCCAGCTGCAGGGAGAGCACAGATACGCAGTATTTT

j_gene: TRBJ1-2
v_gene: TRBV10-3
d_gene: -
abundance: -
CDR3aa: CANDTKAPNYGYTF
CDR3nt: TGTGCCAACGATACAAAAGCTCCGAACTATGGCTACACCTTC

j_gene: TRBJ1-6
v_gene: TRBV11-3
d_gene: -
abundance: -
CDR3aa: CASSLVKGGVFDSPLHF
CDR3nt: TGTGCCAGCAGCTTAGTCAAGGGTGGGGTTTTCGATTCACCCCTCCACTTT

j_gene: TRBJ1-1
v_gene: TRBV3-1/TRBV3-2
d_gene: TRBD1
abundance: -
CDR3aa: CASSQRGLFYTEAFF
CDR3nt: TGTGCCAGCAGCCAAAGGGGGCTTTTTTACACTGAAGCTTTCTTT

j_gene: TRBJ1-5
v_gene: TRBV19
d_gene: TRBD1
abundance: -
CDR3aa: CASSDQGAKQPQHF
CDR3nt: TGTGCCAGTAGCGACCAGGGGGCGAAACAGCCCCAGCATTTT

j_gene: TRBJ1-4
v_gene: TRBV6-6
d_gene: -
abundance: -
CDR3aa: CASSPLNEKLFF
CDR3nt: TGTGCCAGCAGTCCCCTTAATGAAAAACTGTTTTTT

j_gene: TRBJ2-7
v_gene: TRBV4-1
d_gene: -
abundance: -
CDR3aa: CASSTGPAYEQYF
CDR3nt: TGCGCCAGCAGCACAGGGCCCGCCTACGAGCAGTACTTC

j_gene: TRBJ2-7
v_gene: TRBV11-2
d_gene: -
abundance: -
CDR3aa: CASSFGPGRYEQYF
CDR3nt: TGTGCCAGCAGCTTTGGCCCAGGGAGATACGAGCAGTACTTC

j_gene: TRBJ2-7
v_gene: TRBV6-5
d_gene: TRBD1
abundance: -
CDR3aa: CASPGTANYEQYF
CDR3nt: TGTGCCAGCCCCGGGACAGCAAACTACGAGCAGTACTTC

j_gene: TRBJ2-2
v_gene: TRBV6-5
d_gene: -
abundance: -
CDR3aa: CASRVPYTGELFF
CDR3nt: TGTGCCAGCAGGGTGCCTTACACCGGGGAGCTGTTTTTT

j_gene: TRBJ2-1
v_gene: TRBV5-1
d_gene: TRBD2
abundance: -
CDR3aa: CASSSGSGIQTNEQFF
CDR3nt: TGCGCCAGCAGCTCCGGGAGCGGGATCCAGACGAATGAGCAGTTCTTC

j_gene: TRBJ2-7
v_gene: TRBV9
d_gene: -
abundance: -
CDR3aa: CASSPGLSYEQYF
CDR3nt: TGTGCCAGCAGCCCCGGACTGTCTTACGAGCAGTACTTC

j_gene: TRBJ2-2
v_gene: TRBV30
d_gene: -
abundance: -
CDR3aa: CAWQYGDSNTGELFF
CDR3nt: TGTGCCTGGCAGTACGGCGATTCGAACACCGGGGAGCTGTTTTTT

j_gene: TRBJ1-1
v_gene: TRBV30
d_gene: -
abundance: -
CDR3aa: CAWSVMRGNTEAFF
CDR3nt: TGTGCCTGGAGTGTAATGCGGGGGAACACTGAAGCTTTCTTT

j_gene: TRBJ2-1
v_gene: TRBV10-2
d_gene: TRBD2
abundance: -
CDR3aa: CASRASTSGSYNEQFF
CDR3nt: TGCGCCAGCAGGGCCTCTACTAGCGGGAGCTACAATGAGCAGTTCTTC

j_gene: TRBJ2-7
v_gene: TRBV5-6
d_gene: -
abundance: -
CDR3aa: CASSSTSESYEQYF
CDR3nt: TGTGCCAGCAGCTCGACCAGCGAGAGCTACGAGCAGTACTTC

j_gene: TRBJ2-1
v_gene: TRBV27
d_gene: TRBD2
abundance: -
CDR3aa: CASNIAGGPKYNEQFF
CDR3nt: TGTGCCAGCAACATAGCGGGAGGGCCAAAATACAATGAGCAGTTCTTC

j_gene: TRBJ1-2
v_gene: TRBV7-2
d_gene: TRBD1
abundance: -
CDR3aa: CASSLGQRGGGYTF
CDR3nt: TGTGCCAGCAGCTTGGGACAGCGAGGGGGTGGCTACACCTTC

j_gene: TRBJ2-4
v_gene: TRBV19
d_gene: TRBD1
abundance: -
CDR3aa: CASSPSRGRSAKNIQYF
CDR3nt: TGTGCCAGTAGTCCATCCAGGGGGAGATCAGCCAAAAACATTCAGTACTTC

j_gene: TRBJ2-1
v_gene: TRBV5-6
d_gene: TRBD2
abundance: -
CDR3aa: CASSMTSSFGYNEQFF
CDR3nt: TGTGCCAGCAGTATGACTAGCTCCTTTGGGTACAATGAGCAGTTCTTC

j_gene: TRBJ2-1
v_gene: TRBV28
d_gene: TRBD2
abundance: -
CDR3aa: CASSLLAGSYNEQFF
CDR3nt: TGTGCCAGCAGCCTCCTAGCGGGATCCTACAATGAGCAGTTCTTC

j_gene: TRBJ2-1
v_gene: TRBV28
d_gene: TRBD2
abundance: -
CDR3aa: CASSLLSLAAYNEQFF
CDR3nt: TGTGCCAGCAGTTTATTGTCACTAGCGGCCTACAATGAGCAGTTCTTC

j_gene: TRBJ2-6
v_gene: TRBV5-6
d_gene: -
abundance: -
CDR3aa: CASSLEVRGSGANVLTF
CDR3nt: TGTGCCAGCAGCTTGGAGGTCAGAGGCTCTGGGGCCAACGTCCTGACTTTC

j_gene: TRBJ1-2
v_gene: TRBV28
d_gene: TRBD1
abundance: once
CDR3aa: CASSSDRGAPYGYTF
CDR3nt: TGTGCCAGCAGTTCAGACAGGGGGGCTCCCTATGGCTACACCTTC

j_gene: TRBJ2-7
v_gene: TRBV6-2/TRBV6-3
d_gene: TRBD1
abundance: once
CDR3aa: CASSLGQDIWEQYF
CDR3nt: TGTGCCAGCAGTTTGGGACAGGATATATGGGAGCAGTACTTC

j_gene: TRBJ2-4
v_gene: TRBV6-2/TRBV6-3
d_gene: TRBD2
abundance: -
CDR3aa: CASSDTSGRGGGKNIQYF
CDR3nt: TGTGCCAGCAGTGACACTAGCGGGAGGGGCGGGGGCAAAAACATTCAGTACTTC

j_gene: TRBJ2-7
v_gene: TRBV28
d_gene: -
abundance: -
CDR3aa: CASSQSGGHYEQYF
CDR3nt: TGTGCCAGCAGTCAATCGGGGGGACATTACGAGCAGTACTTC

j_gene: TRBJ1-1
v_gene: TRBV7-9
d_gene: -
abundance: -
CDR3aa: CASSLMGGDQAFF
CDR3nt: TGTGCCAGCAGCTTAATGGGTGGGGACCAAGCTTTCTTT

j_gene: TRBJ2-3
v_gene: TRBV4-3
d_gene: TRBD2
abundance: few
CDR3aa: CASSQGSSGVFTDTQYF
CDR3nt: TGCGCCAGCAGCCAAGGGTCTAGCGGGGTTTTCACAGATACGCAGTATTTT

j_gene: TRBJ2-7
v_gene: TRBV7-8
d_gene: TRBD1
abundance: -
CDR3aa: CASSLTQGATSYEQYF
CDR3nt: TGTGCCAGCAGCTTAACACAGGGGGCGACTTCCTACGAGCAGTACTTC

j_gene: TRBJ1-6
v_gene: TRBV9
d_gene: -
abundance: few
CDR3aa: CASSVGGFDSPLHF
CDR3nt: TGTGCCAGCAGCGTAGGCGGGTTTGATTCACCCCTCCACTTT

j_gene: TRBJ1-1
v_gene: TRBV5-1
d_gene: -
abundance: -
CDR3aa: CASSPGGGDTEAFF
CDR3nt: TGCGCCAGCAGCCCCGGGGGGGGAGACACTGAAGCTTTCTTT

j_gene: TRBJ1-1
v_gene: TRBV2
d_gene: -
abundance: few
CDR3aa: CASSVFGENTEAFF
CDR3nt: TGTGCCAGCAGTGTATTTGGGGAGAACACTGAAGCTTTCTTT

j_gene: TRBJ1-4
v_gene: TRBV25-1
d_gene: TRBD1
abundance: -
CDR3aa: CASSPRTGGHEKLFF
CDR3nt: TGTGCCAGCAGTCCCCGGACAGGGGGCCATGAAAAACTGTTTTTT

j_gene: TRBJ2-1
v_gene: TRBV28
d_gene: -
abundance: -
CDR3aa: CASTPGGKFNNEQFF
CDR3nt: TGTGCCAGCACCCCAGGCGGGAAGTTCAACAATGAGCAGTTCTTC

j_gene: TRBJ1-1
v_gene: TRBV5-1
d_gene: -
abundance: few
CDR3aa: CASSFGGTEAFF
CDR3nt: TGCGCCAGCAGCTTCGGAGGCACTGAAGCTTTCTTT

j_gene: TRBJ2-1
v_gene: TRBV19
d_gene: TRBD2
abundance: once
CDR3aa: CASSIDGGGSSYNEQFF
CDR3nt: TGTGCCAGTAGTATAGATGGAGGCGGGAGCTCTTACAATGAGCAGTTCTTC

j_gene: TRBJ1-3
v_gene: TRBV18
d_gene: -
abundance: -
CDR3aa: CASSPFSRRNSGNTIYF
CDR3nt: TGTGCCAGCTCACCATTTTCCAGGCGAAACTCTGGAAACACCATATATTTT

j_gene: TRBJ2-7
v_gene: TRBV6-5
d_gene: -
abundance: -
CDR3aa: CAACRGYDYEQYF
CDR3nt: TGTGCAGCCTGCAGGGGCTATGACTACGAGCAGTACTTC

j_gene: TRBJ1-2
v_gene: TRBV28
d_gene: TRBD1
abundance: -
CDR3aa: CASSPDRVMRGYTF
CDR3nt: TGTGCCAGCAGTCCGGACAGGGTAATGAGAGGCTACACCTTC

j_gene: TRBJ2-7
v_gene: TRBV2
d_gene: TRBD2
abundance: -
CDR3aa: CASSDTSGLLYEQYF
CDR3nt: TGTGCCAGCAGTGATACTAGCGGGCTCCTCTACGAGCAGTACTTC

j_gene: TRBJ1-5
v_gene: TRBV6-4
d_gene: TRBD1
abundance: -
CDR3aa: CASSRHRGPAHQPQHF
CDR3nt: TGTGCCAGCAGTAGGCACAGGGGCCCAGCCCATCAGCCCCAGCATTTT

j_gene: TRBJ2-7
v_gene: TRBV30
d_gene: TRBD1
abundance: -
CDR3aa: CAWSVRWGQGPFGEQYF
CDR3nt: TGTGCCTGGAGTGTACGTTGGGGACAGGGACCTTTCGGCGAGCAGTACTTC

j_gene: TRBJ2-5
v_gene: TRBV15
d_gene: -
abundance: -
CDR3aa: CATSRDRASSPGTQYF
CDR3nt: TGTGCCACCAGCAGAGATCGCGCTAGCAGCCCCGGGACCCAGTACTTC

j_gene: TRBJ2-6
v_gene: TRBV6-1
d_gene: -
abundance: few
CDR3aa: CASSEPGGAGANVLTF
CDR3nt: TGTGCCAGCAGTGAACCCGGGGGCGCTGGGGCCAACGTCCTGACTTTC

j_gene: TRBJ2-5
v_gene: TRBV5-4
d_gene: TRBD1
abundance: -
CDR3aa: CASSFHWDSQETQYF
CDR3nt: TGTGCCAGCAGCTTCCACTGGGACAGTCAAGAGACCCAGTACTTC

j_gene: TRBJ1-5
v_gene: TRBV5-1
d_gene: -
abundance: -
CDR3aa: CASSCRDCNQPQHF
CDR3nt: TGCGCCAGCAGCTGCCGGGACTGTAATCAGCCCCAGCATTTT

j_gene: TRBJ2-1
v_gene: TRBV27
d_gene: -
abundance: -
CDR3aa: CASSFAPAGQYNEQFF
CDR3nt: TGTGCCAGCAGTTTTGCCCCGGCGGGCCAGTACAATGAGCAGTTCTTC

j_gene: TRBJ1-4
v_gene: TRBV12-3/TRBV12-4
d_gene: -
abundance: -
CDR3aa: CASSPASEKLFF
CDR3nt: TGTGCCAGCAGTCCCGCCAGCGAAAAACTGTTTTTT

j_gene: TRBJ2-1
v_gene: TRBV6-5
d_gene: TRBD1
abundance: -
CDR3aa: CASITPTGNEQFF
CDR3nt: TGTGCCAGCATTACCCCGACAGGGAATGAGCAGTTCTTC

j_gene: TRBJ2-5
v_gene: TRBV11-2
d_gene: TRBD2
abundance: -
CDR3aa: CASSLGASGSGGETQYF
CDR3nt: TGTGCCAGCAGCTTAGGGGCTAGCGGGAGCGGCGGAGAGACCCAGTACTTC

j_gene: TRBJ1-6
v_gene: TRBV30
d_gene: -
abundance: -
CDR3aa: CAWTKRNNSPLHF
CDR3nt: TGTGCCTGGACTAAGAGAAATAATTCACCCCTCCACTTT

j_gene: TRBJ2-5
v_gene: TRBV7-8
d_gene: TRBD1
abundance: -
CDR3aa: CASSLVRDRGGRETQYF
CDR3nt: TGTGCCAGCAGCTTAGTCAGGGACAGGGGCGGACGAGAGACCCAGTACTTC

j_gene: TRBJ2-7
v_gene: TRBV4-1
d_gene: TRBD2
abundance: -
CDR3aa: CASSQELAGVYEQYF
CDR3nt: TGCGCCAGCAGCCAAGAACTAGCGGGAGTATATGAGCAGTACTTC

j_gene: TRBJ2-1
v_gene: TRBV19
d_gene: TRBD2
abundance: -
CDR3aa: CASDPGLGNNEQFF
CDR3nt: TGTGCCAGTGACCCGGGACTAGGTAACAATGAGCAGTTCTTC

j_gene: TRBJ2-2
v_gene: TRBV5-4
d_gene: -
abundance: -
CDR3aa: CASSLEQNTGELFF
CDR3nt: TGTGCCAGCAGCTTGGAACAGAACACCGGGGAGCTGTTTTTT